This TCR beta chain comes out of a study of identical twins. Study results and caveats: It was out-of-frame TCR alpha sharing in monozygotic twins that models underestimated. Where out-of-frame alpha sequences were twin-shared, they showed excess low generation probability.

This clonotype was picked up many times. Its antigen is undetermined. The germline V gene has CDR1 MNHNY and CDR2 SVGAGI (reference sequence). The ends were cut back, 8 bases at V and 5 bases at J, with 9 bases in the middle. CDR3 length: 11 residues. The cDNA had a unique molecular identifier and a template-switch universal primer site. TCRdb re-called the 5' RACE reads with MiXCR, one entry per CDR3 protein. The profile shows hundreds of thousands of distinct CDR3 sequences, 6.1% of them singletons. The J gene is TRBJ2-5, the V gene TRBV6-6, with unresolved D. The sequencing input was naive T cells sorted from blood. This TCR was recovered from a man between 18 and 29 years old in good health. The CDR3 spells CASGLRETQYF. CDR3 in DNA: TGTGCCAGCGGGTTGCGGGAGACCCAGTACTTC.